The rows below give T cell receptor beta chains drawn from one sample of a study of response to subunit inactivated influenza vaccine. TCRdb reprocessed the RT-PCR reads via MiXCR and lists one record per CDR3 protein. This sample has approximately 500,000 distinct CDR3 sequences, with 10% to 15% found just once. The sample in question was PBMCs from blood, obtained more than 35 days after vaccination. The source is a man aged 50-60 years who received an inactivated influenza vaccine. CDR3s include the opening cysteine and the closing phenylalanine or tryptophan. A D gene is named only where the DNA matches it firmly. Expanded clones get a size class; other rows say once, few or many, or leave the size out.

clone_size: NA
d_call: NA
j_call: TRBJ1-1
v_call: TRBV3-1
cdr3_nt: TGTGCCAGCAGCCAAGAGGTCAGGAGAAATACCAACACTGAAGCTTTCTTT
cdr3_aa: CASSQEVRRNTNTEAFF

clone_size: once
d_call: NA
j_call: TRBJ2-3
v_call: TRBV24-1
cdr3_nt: TGTGCCACCAGTGATCAGGGGAGGATCACAGATACGCAGTATTTT
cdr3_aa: CATSDQGRITDTQYF

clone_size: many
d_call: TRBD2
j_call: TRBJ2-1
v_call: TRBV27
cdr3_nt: TGTGCCAGCAGTTCCCTAGCGGGACTAGCGGGAGACGATAATGAGCAGTTCTTC
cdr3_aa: CASSSLAGLAGDDNEQFF

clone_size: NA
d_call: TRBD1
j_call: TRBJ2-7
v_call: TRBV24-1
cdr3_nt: TGTGCCACCAGTGACACTAGGACAGGGGGCTACGAGCAGTACTTC
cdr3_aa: CATSDTRTGGYEQYF

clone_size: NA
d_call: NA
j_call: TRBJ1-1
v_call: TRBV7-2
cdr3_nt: TGTGCCAGCAGCTCAAGAGGGGCCAGTGAAGCTTTCTTT
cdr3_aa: CASSSRGASEAFF

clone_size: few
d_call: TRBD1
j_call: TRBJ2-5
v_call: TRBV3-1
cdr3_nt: TGTGCCAGCAGCCAAGGGGACAGGGGGCTGGTGGGAGAGACCCAGTACTTC
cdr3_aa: CASSQGDRGLVGETQYF

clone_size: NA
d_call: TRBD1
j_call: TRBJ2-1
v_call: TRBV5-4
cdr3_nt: TGTGCCAGCAGCTTGGGAGGGGGCGGCTCCAATGAGCAGTTCTTC
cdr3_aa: CASSLGGGGSNEQFF

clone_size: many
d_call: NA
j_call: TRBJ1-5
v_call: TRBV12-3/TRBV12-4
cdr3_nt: TGTGCCAGCAGTTTAGCCGCCCGGCAGCAGCCCCAGCATTTT
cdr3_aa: CASSLAARQQPQHF

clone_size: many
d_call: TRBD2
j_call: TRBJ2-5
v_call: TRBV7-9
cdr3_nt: TGTGCCAGCAGCCCGAGGGCCAGCGGGGGACAAGAGACCCAGTACTTC
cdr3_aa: CASSPRASGGQETQYF

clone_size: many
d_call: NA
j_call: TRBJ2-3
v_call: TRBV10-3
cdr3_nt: TGTGCCATCAGCTCGCCTAGGACAGATACGCAGTATTTT
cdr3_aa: CAISSPRTDTQYF

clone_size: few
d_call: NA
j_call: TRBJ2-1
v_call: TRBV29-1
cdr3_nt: TGCAGCGTTGTTTTGTCCAGAAATGAGCAGTTCTTC
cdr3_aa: CSVVLSRNEQFF

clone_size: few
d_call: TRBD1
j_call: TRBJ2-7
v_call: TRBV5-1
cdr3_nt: TGCGCCAGCAGCGGATGCCGGGACAGGGGGTGTGAGCAGTACTTC
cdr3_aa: CASSGCRDRGCEQYF

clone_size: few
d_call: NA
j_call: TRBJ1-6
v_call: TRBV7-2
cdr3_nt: TGTGCCAGCAGCTTTGGACACTCGGATTCACCCCTCCACTTT
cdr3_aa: CASSFGHSDSPLHF

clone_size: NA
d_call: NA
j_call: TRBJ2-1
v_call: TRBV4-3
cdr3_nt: TGCGCCAGCAGCCAAGAGTATAGCGCCTCCTACAATGAGCAGTTCTTC
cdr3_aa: CASSQEYSASYNEQFF

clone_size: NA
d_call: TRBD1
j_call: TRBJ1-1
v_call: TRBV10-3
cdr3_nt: TGTGCCATCAGTGGAGTCCGGGACAGCGAAGCTTTCTTT
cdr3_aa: CAISGVRDSEAFF

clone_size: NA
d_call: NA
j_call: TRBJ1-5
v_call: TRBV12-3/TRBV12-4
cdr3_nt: TGTGCCAGCAGTTTATCAGGGCAGCAGAGCAATCAGCCCCAGCATTTT
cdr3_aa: CASSLSGQQSNQPQHF

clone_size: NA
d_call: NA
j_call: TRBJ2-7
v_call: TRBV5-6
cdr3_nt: TGTGCCAGCGGCCCCGGGCCCGTCTGCCCGCAGTACTTC
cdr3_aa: CASGPGPVCPQYF

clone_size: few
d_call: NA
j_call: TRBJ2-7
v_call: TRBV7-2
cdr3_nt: TGTGCCAGCAGCATCGGTAACTCCTACGAGCAGTACTTC
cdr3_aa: CASSIGNSYEQYF

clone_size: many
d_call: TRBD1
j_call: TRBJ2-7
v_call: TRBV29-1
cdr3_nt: TGCAGCGTGAGAAACAGGGGCTGGTACGAGCAGTACTTC
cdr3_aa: CSVRNRGWYEQYF

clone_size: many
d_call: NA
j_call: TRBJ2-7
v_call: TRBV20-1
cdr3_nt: TGCAGTGCTAGAGGACTACTAGGCGAGCAGTACTTC
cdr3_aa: CSARGLLGEQYF

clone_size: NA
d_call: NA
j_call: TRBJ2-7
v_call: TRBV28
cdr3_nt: TGTGCCAGCAGTTTATGGGGGACATTCTCCTACGAGCAGTACTTC
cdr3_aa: CASSLWGTFSYEQYF

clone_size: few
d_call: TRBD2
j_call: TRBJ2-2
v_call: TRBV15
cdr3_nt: TGTGCCACCAGCAGAGGTCTAACTAGCGGGTACACCGGGGAGCTGTTTTTT
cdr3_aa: CATSRGLTSGYTGELFF

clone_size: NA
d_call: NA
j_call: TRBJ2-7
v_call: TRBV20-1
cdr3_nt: TGCAGTGCTAGAGATCTAAAGTTCGGGGAAGCGACGTACGAGCAGTACTTC
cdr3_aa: CSARDLKFGEATYEQYF

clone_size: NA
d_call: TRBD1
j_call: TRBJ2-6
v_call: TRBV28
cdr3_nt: TGTGCCAGCAGGGGACAGAGCGACGTCCTGACTTTC
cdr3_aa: CASRGQSDVLTF

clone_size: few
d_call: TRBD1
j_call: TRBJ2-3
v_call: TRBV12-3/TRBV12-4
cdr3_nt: TGTGCCAGCAGGGGACAGGGAATTTCAGATACGCAGTATTTT
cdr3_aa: CASRGQGISDTQYF

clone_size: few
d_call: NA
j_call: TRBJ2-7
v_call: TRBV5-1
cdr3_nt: TGCGCCAGCAGCCAGCAAAAATACGAGCAGTACTTC
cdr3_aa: CASSQQKYEQYF

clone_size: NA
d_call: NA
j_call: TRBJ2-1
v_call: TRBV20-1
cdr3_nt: TGCAGTGCCGGGCTAGTTGAACCCCGCAACAATGAGCAGTTCTTC
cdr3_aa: CSAGLVEPRNNEQFF

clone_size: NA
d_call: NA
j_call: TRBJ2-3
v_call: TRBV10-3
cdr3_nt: TGTGCCATCTCTCCGGGGCCCACAGATACGCAGTATTTT
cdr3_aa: CAISPGPTDTQYF

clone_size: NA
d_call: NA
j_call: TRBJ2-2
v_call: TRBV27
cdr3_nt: TGTGCCAGCAGTCTCACTGCGGGCGGGGAGCTGTTTTTT
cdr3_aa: CASSLTAGGELFF

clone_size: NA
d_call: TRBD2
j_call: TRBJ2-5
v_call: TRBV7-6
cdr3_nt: TGTGCCAGCAGCTTGGGACTACCGAAAGAGACCCAGTACTTC
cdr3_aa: CASSLGLPKETQYF

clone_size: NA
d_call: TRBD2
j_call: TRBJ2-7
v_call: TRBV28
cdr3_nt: TGTGCCAGCAGCCTCATTCCCCCGGGAGGCAACGAGCAGTACTTC
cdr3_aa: CASSLIPPGGNEQYF

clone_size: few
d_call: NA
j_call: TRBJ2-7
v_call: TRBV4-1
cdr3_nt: TGCGCCAGCAGCCGAGTATTGGGGGGCTCCTCCTACGAGCAGTACTTC
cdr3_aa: CASSRVLGGSSYEQYF

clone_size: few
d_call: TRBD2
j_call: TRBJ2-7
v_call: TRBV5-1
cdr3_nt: TGCGCCAGCAGCTTGGCCTCGGCTAGCGGGAGGCGGAATTCCTACGAGCAGTACTTC
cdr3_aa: CASSLASASGRRNSYEQYF